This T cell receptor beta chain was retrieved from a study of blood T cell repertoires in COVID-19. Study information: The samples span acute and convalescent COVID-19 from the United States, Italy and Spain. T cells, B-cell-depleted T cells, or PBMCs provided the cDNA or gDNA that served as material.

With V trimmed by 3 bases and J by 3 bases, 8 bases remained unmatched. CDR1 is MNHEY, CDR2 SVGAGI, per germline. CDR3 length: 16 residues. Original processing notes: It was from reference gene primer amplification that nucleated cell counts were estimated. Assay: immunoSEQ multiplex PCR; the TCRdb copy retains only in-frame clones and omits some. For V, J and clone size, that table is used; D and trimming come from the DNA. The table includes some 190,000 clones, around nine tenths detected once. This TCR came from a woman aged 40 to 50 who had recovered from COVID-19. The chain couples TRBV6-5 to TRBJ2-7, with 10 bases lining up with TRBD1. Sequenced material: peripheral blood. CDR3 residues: CASSYSNGQGGYEQYF. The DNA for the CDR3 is TGTGCCAGCAGTTATTCGAATGGACAGGGGGGCTACGAGCAGTACTTC.